The TCR beta chain described here comes from a study of cytomegalovirus exposure and HLA in healthy donors. Whole-study findings and limits: An Asian-associated ancestry cluster reportedly showed fewer N-insertions than the approximately 630-donor mean in a later analysis.

Points on this clone: Its antigen is still unknown.

The CDR3 is made up of 15 amino acids. J was trimmed by 7 bases and V by 0 bases; bases with no gene match: 10. Germline CDR1 GTSNPN, CDR2 SVGIG (reference sequence). Nominally healthy donors provided the samples, though records likely missed some immune exposures. This PCR relied on a set of 60 Vbeta primers and 13 Jbeta primers. Produced via immunoSEQ multiplex PCR; TCRdb's table is partial and in-frame only. The sample carries more than 85,000 clones, roughly 75% recorded once. The sequencing sample was made of PBMCs. The chain links TRBV30 to TRBJ2-5; 8 bases match TRBD1. The TCR comes from a woman aged 18-29 years in good health and CMV-seropositive. CDR3 amino acids: CAWSVLDRVRVTQYF. DNA of the CDR3: TGTGCCTGGAGTGTACTGGACAGGGTAAGGGTGACCCAGTACTTC.